This T cell receptor beta chain was sequenced for a study of CD8 T cells in Susac syndrome. Findings and caveats of the study: The study acknowledged a relatively small number of individuals in its TCR sequencing and HLA analysis. TEMRA cells and active patients showed peak Susac CD8+ clonal expansion. The number of Susac-specific public clones found was roughly 16 in total CD8+ repertoires and a few in CD8+ TEMRA repertoires.

This clonotype has only one observation. Its specificity is unknown. While CD8+ and CD4+ T cells were isolated negatively, TEMRA cells were enriched by FACS. Roughly 0.45 to 1 ug RNA was reverse transcribed with random hexamers. TCRdb re-analysed the immunoSEQ multiplex PCR reads in MiXCR, keeping a single row per CDR3 protein. Here the sample spans about 100,000 distinct CDR3 sequences, 95% being singletons. The sequencing input was CD8+ T cells from PBMCs. The TCR was taken from a human donor with Susac syndrome.

CDR3 DNA: TGTGCCAGCAGGGGACGGGCCGGGTACGAGCAGTACTTC. This codes for CASRGRAGYEQYF. This chain uses TRBV5-6 with TRBJ2-7; D is perhaps TRBD1 or TRBD2 (5 bases each). From germline, CDR1 is SGHDT and CDR2 YYEEEE. The CDR3 totals 13 residues. V was pared by 5 bases and J by 4 bases, with 13 bases between.